The present T cell receptor (beta chain) was sequenced within a study of CD8+CD57+ T cells in acquired aplastic anemia. Study context: Across the sorted CD4+ and CD8+ cells, DNA amounts averaged about 3 ug.

TCR beta VDJ and CDR3 were profiled, and genomic DNA was the template. TCRdb analysed the reads with MiXCR anew, one entry per CDR3 protein. Among around 250,000 distinct CDR3 sequences listed, around 60% were seen once. This clonotype was seen only a few times. This CDR3 has 15 amino acids. Per the germline V gene, CDR1 is SEHNR and CDR2 is FQNEAQ (reference sequence). V was clipped by 5 bases and J by 7 bases; unmatched bases: 11. The genes are TRBV7-9 and TRBJ1-2, with 9 bases lining up with TRBD1. The specimen was sorted CD4+, CD8+, or CD8+CD57+ T cells (not recorded which) from PBMCs. The source of this sequence is a human donor with severe aplastic anemia or a healthy control (not recorded which). CDR3 sequence reads: CASSPLGQGPIGYTF. CDR3 coding DNA: TGTGCCAGCAGCCCCCTGGGACAGGGACCTATTGGCTACACCTTC.